The 10 T cell receptor beta chains reported below all come from one sample, sequenced in a study of T cell responses to AZD1222 COVID-19 vaccine (dated by TCRdb to 2020 to 2023). The library was produced with the immunoSEQ multiplex PCR assay. TCRdb mirrors the immuneACCESS table, restricted to in-frame sequences. Some clones are absent from its copies; in checked studies, under half trace to an unresolved V gene, and the reason for the others is unknown. For this sample the table gives just under 150,000 clones, of which about nine tenths were detected only once. The leading ten clones occupy around 1.7% of the sample. Interpreted using the paper, the time point label stands for: about 28 days (+/-7) after the second vaccine dose. Specimen: peripheral blood, collected 28 days after the second AZD1222 dose. The origin of the receptors is an adult who received the AZD1222 COVID-19 vaccine.

The rearrangement uses TRBV11-3 and TRBJ2-5; TRBD2 matches 7 bases. Germline values: CDR1 SGHNT, CDR2 YENEEA. CDR3 size: 13 residues. CDR3 protein: CASAREEQETQYF. CDR3 DNA: TGTGCAAGCGCTCGGGAGGAGCAAGAGACCCAGTACTTC.

This clone has a handful of counts. This chain links TRBV28 with TRBJ1-2, with D perhaps TRBD1 (6 bases). Germline CDR1 MDHEN, CDR2 SYDVKM. V gave up 10 bases and J gave up 4 bases, with 16 bases separating them. The CDR3 totals 13 residues. The CDR3 DNA is TGTGCCACCAACAGGGAGGTGGGCTATGGCTACACCTTC. As protein: CATNREVGYGYTF.

This chain's CDR3 is CASRDRLGAEAFF. For the CDR3, the DNA is TGTGCCAGCAGAGACAGGCTCGGAGCTGAAGCTTTCTTT. The chain employs TRBV16 and TRBJ1-1, with D perhaps TRBD1 (6 bases). The CDR3 totals 13 residues. CDR1 and CDR2 from the germline V gene are KGHSY and FQNENV. V was shortened by 6 bases and J by 6 bases, with 14 bases between the two germline ends. Looking up the rest from reference TRBV16 and TRBJ1-1 gives the full variable domain: GEEVAQTPKHLVRGEGQKAKLYCAPIKGHSYVFWYQQVLKNEFKFLISFQNENVFDETGMPKERFSAKCLPNSPCSLEIQATKLEDSAVYFCASRDRLGAEAFFGQGTRLTVV.

This chain connects TRBV29-1 to TRBJ1-1; D remains unclear. Trimming left V 3 bases short and J 0 bases short, with 8 bases between. Per germline, CDR1 SQVTM and CDR2 ANQGSEA. The CDR3 is made up of 13 amino acids. CDR3 in amino acids: CSVEGEMNTEAFF. CDR3 coding DNA: TGCAGCGTTGAGGGAGAAATGAACACTGAAGCTTTCTTT. Filled out from reference TRBV29-1 and TRBJ1-1, the complete variable domain reads SAVISQKPSRDICQRGTSLTIQCQVDSQVTMMFWYRQQPGQSLTLIATANQGSEATYESGFVIDKFPISRPNLTFSTLTVSNMSPEDSSIYLCSVEGEMNTEAFFGQGTRLTVV.

The CDR3 sequence is CASSSRDDPTLAKNIQYF. The CDR3 nucleotides read TGTGCCAGCAGCAGCCGGGACGATCCGACTTTAGCCAAAAACATTCAGTACTTC. V and J are TRBV21-1 and TRBJ2-4. TRBV21-1 is a known pseudogene. CDR3 size: 18 residues.

This clone was detected only once. V gene TRBV28 combines with J gene TRBJ2-7, with 8 bases lining up with TRBD1. From germline, CDR1 is MDHEN and CDR2 SYDVKM. With 5 bases clipped from V and 0 bases from J, the junction kept 9 bases outside the gene matches. The CDR3 is 16 residues long. The CDR3 nucleotides are TGTGCCAGCAGTGGTAGGGGACAGGCTAGCTCCTACGAGCAGTACTTC. The encoded protein is CASSGRGQASSYEQYF.

This clone was observed a handful of times. This sequence joins TRBV12-5 and TRBJ1-1; TRBD1 is a possible D gene (6 bases). CDR1 is LGHNT and CDR2 is FRNRAP in the germline V gene. The CDR3 is 14 amino acids. V was pared by 7 bases and J by 5 bases, with 17 bases between. CDR3 sequence (DNA): TGTGCTAGTGCCCCCCAGGGGACGGAAACTGAAGCTTTCTTT. It translates to CASAPQGTETEAFF.

This chain uses TRBV6-2 or TRBV6-3 with TRBJ2-3; 9 positions match TRBD2. After removal of 2 bases from V and 3 bases from J, the junction contained 9 bases not matched to a gene. The CDR3 extends over 17 amino acids. The germline V gene has CDR1 MNHEY and CDR2 SVGEGT. The CDR3 loop reads CASSYPPVGLATDTQYF. DNA for the CDR3: TGTGCCAGCAGTTACCCTCCCGTGGGACTAGCTACAGATACGCAGTATTTT.

The gene calls are TRBV6-1 and TRBJ2-1; D is unresolved. From germline, CDR1 is MNHNS and CDR2 SASEGT. The V gene lost 2 bases and the J gene lost 8 bases, with 10 bases spanning the gap. CDR3 length: 13 residues. CDR3 nucleotide sequence: TGTGCCAGCAGTGAAACTCAGATTTATGAGCAGTTCTTC. As protein: CASSETQIYEQFF.

This clone is a singleton in its sample. The chain employs TRBV12-5 and TRBJ1-2; TRBD1 aligns across 8 bases. Germline CDR1 and CDR2: LGHNT and FRNRAP. The CDR3 runs 16 residues. Trimming removed 6 bases from V and 0 bases from J; junction bases left unmatched: 9. The CDR3: CASGAPRDRTNYGYTF. CDR3 coding DNA: TGTGCTAGTGGAGCCCCCCGGGACAGGACTAACTATGGCTACACCTTC.